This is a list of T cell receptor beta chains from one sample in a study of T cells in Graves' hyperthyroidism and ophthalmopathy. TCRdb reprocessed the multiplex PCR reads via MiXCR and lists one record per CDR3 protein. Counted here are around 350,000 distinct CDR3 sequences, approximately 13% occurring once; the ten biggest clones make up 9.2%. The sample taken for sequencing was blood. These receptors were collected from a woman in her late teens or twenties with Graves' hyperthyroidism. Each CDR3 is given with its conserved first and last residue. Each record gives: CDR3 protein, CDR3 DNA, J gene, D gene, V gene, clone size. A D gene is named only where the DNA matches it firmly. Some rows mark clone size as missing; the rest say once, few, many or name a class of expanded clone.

CASSLSAPRESYEQYF,TGTGCCAGCAGTTTATCGGCCCCCAGAGAGTCCTACGAGCAGTACTTC,TRBJ2-7,-,TRBV27,many
CASSLTQISYEQYF,TGTGCCAGCAGCTTAACACAGATCTCCTACGAGCAGTACTTC,TRBJ2-7,-,TRBV13,-
CASSSYSGEGETQYF,TGTGCCAGCAGCTCTTATAGCGGGGAGGGAGAGACCCAGTACTTC,TRBJ2-5,TRBD2,TRBV11-2,-
CASSLQQGGRETQYF,TGTGCCAGCAGCCTGCAGCAGGGGGGGAGGGAGACCCAGTACTTC,TRBJ2-5,-,TRBV5-4,-
CASSPRTGLPGYEQYF,TGTGCCAGCAGCCCTAGGACCGGACTCCCGGGGTACGAGCAGTACTTC,TRBJ2-7,-,TRBV11-2,many
CASSTSGAQLRLGGELFF,TGTGCCAGCAGCACTAGCGGGGCTCAGCTCCGCTTGGGCGGGGAGCTGTTTTTT,TRBJ2-2,TRBD2,TRBV7-2,many
CASSWTGFVEGEQFF,TGTGCCAGCAGCTGGACCGGCTTTGTAGAAGGTGAGCAGTTCTTC,TRBJ2-1,-,TRBV7-9,many
CASSLAPQPPTDTQYF,TGCGCCAGCAGCTTGGCACCCCAGCCCCCCACAGATACGCAGTATTTT,TRBJ2-3,-,TRBV7-2,once
CASSLARGQYEQYF,TGCGCCAGCAGCTTGGCGAGGGGTCAGTACGAGCAGTACTTC,TRBJ2-7,-,TRBV5-1,many
CASSIPTVTNTEAFF,TGTGCCAGTAGTATCCCGACTGTCACTAACACTGAAGCTTTCTTT,TRBJ1-1,-,TRBV19,many
CSVPGLENGVDTQYF,TGCAGCGTCCCGGGACTAGAAAACGGGGTAGATACGCAGTATTTT,TRBJ2-3,TRBD2,TRBV29-1,many
CASSLDQDRNYGYTF,TGTGCCAGCAGCTTAGATCAGGACAGGAACTATGGCTACACCTTC,TRBJ1-2,TRBD1,TRBV11-2,many
CSASRDYLSLAKNIQYF,TGCAGTGCTAGCCGGGACTACTTGTCGCTAGCCAAAAACATTCAGTACTTC,TRBJ2-4,TRBD2,TRBV20-1,few
CASSDGSTDQPQHF,TGTGCCAGCAGTGATGGGTCCACCGATCAGCCCCAGCATTTT,TRBJ1-5,-,TRBV25-1,many
CSARLAGGPGDNEQFF,TGCAGTGCTAGACTAGCGGGGGGGCCGGGGGACAATGAGCAGTTCTTC,TRBJ2-1,TRBD2,TRBV20-1,many
CASRSPGQGPYNEQFF,TGTGCCAGCAGATCACCGGGACAGGGGCCCTACAATGAGCAGTTCTTC,TRBJ2-1,TRBD1,TRBV12-3/TRBV12-4,many
CSVQLGGEQYF,TGCAGCGTCCAACTGGGGGGCGAGCAGTACTTC,TRBJ2-7,-,TRBV29-1,many
CASSLGGGSGNTIYF,TGTGCCAGCAGCTTGGGCGGCGGCTCTGGAAACACCATATATTTT,TRBJ1-3,-,TRBV7-2,many
CASSQGQERAEAFF,TGTGCCAGCAGCCAGGGACAAGAGAGGGCTGAAGCTTTCTTT,TRBJ1-1,-,TRBV3-1,few
CSAGEGTSGGAGYEQYF,TGCAGTGCTGGGGAGGGGACTAGCGGGGGGGCCGGTTACGAGCAGTACTTC,TRBJ2-7,TRBD2,TRBV20-1,many
CASSPRTGPLTSGANVLTF,TGCGCCAGCAGCCCACGGACAGGGCCCCTAACCTCTGGGGCCAACGTCCTGACTTTC,TRBJ2-6,TRBD1,TRBV5-1,-
CASSISPGISGLTGELFF,TGTGCCAGTAGTATTAGCCCTGGGATTAGCGGATTAACCGGGGAGCTGTTTTTT,TRBJ2-2,-,TRBV19,many
CASSPTGGGETQYF,TGTGCCAGCAGCCCCACGGGGGGAGGGGAGACCCAGTACTTC,TRBJ2-5,TRBD2,TRBV7-9,few
CASSPGQGVKYEQYF,TGTGCCAGCAGTCCGGGACAGGGGGTTAAGTACGAGCAGTACTTC,TRBJ2-7,TRBD1,TRBV6-1,many
CASSPPELVGGRVTEAFF,TGTGCCAGCAGCCCCCCGGAACTGGTCGGGGGGCGCGTCACTGAAGCTTTCTTT,TRBJ1-1,-,TRBV9,many
CASSPSGVTYEQYF,TGTGCCAGCAGCCCTTCGGGGGTTACCTACGAGCAGTACTTC,TRBJ2-7,-,TRBV6-2/TRBV6-3,many
CASSLAGTGQYEQYF,TGTGCCAGCAGCTTAGCCGGGACAGGGCAATACGAGCAGTACTTC,TRBJ2-7,TRBD1,TRBV7-2,many
CASSQGQGFIDTQYF,TGTGCCAGCAGCCAGGGACAGGGGTTTATAGATACGCAGTATTTT,TRBJ2-3,TRBD1,TRBV7-8,many
CASSIRVFNEQFF,TGTGCCAGCTCCATCAGGGTCTTCAATGAGCAGTTCTTC,TRBJ2-1,-,TRBV12-3/TRBV12-4,few
CSASDRDSPGELFF,TGCAGTGCTTCGGACAGGGACAGCCCCGGGGAGCTGTTTTTT,TRBJ2-2,TRBD1,TRBV20-1,many
CASGLSGLLNEQFF,TGTGCCAGCGGACTGTCGGGACTGCTGAATGAGCAGTTCTTC,TRBJ2-1,-,TRBV6-2/TRBV6-3,few
CASSDGQGARGWQFF,TGTGCCAGCAGCGACGGACAGGGGGCGAGGGGTTGGCAGTTCTTC,TRBJ2-1,TRBD1,TRBV14,many
CATTYALNTEAFF,TGTGCCACTACGTACGCACTGAACACTGAAGCTTTCTTT,TRBJ1-1,-,TRBV3-1,many
CASRKRVGQGYNEQFF,TGTGCCAGCAGAAAAAGGGTGGGGCAGGGTTACAATGAGCAGTTCTTC,TRBJ2-1,-,TRBV28,many
CASTLRGVRNTIYF,TGTGCCAGCACCCTGAGGGGTGTTAGAAACACCATATATTTT,TRBJ1-3,-,TRBV28,many
CSAWGLRYSGAMNTEAFF,TGCAGCGCTTGGGGGTTACGCTACTCCGGGGCCATGAACACTGAAGCTTTCTTT,TRBJ1-1,-,TRBV29-1,many
CASSQGGFYEQYF,TGTGCCAGCAGCCAAGGGGGGTTTTACGAGCAGTACTTC,TRBJ2-7,-,TRBV3-1,many
CASSPGGGLTGGNQPQHF,TGCGCCAGCAGCCCGGGAGGGGGCCTGACAGGGGGCAATCAGCCCCAGCATTTT,TRBJ1-5,TRBD1,TRBV5-1,many
CASSQGHRGGGNTIYF,TGTGCCAGTTCTCAAGGCCACAGGGGCGGAGGAAACACCATATATTTT,TRBJ1-3,TRBD1,TRBV19,-
CASSEIGDHYGYTF,TGTGCCAGCTCCGAAATAGGGGACCACTATGGCTACACCTTC,TRBJ1-2,-,TRBV18,many
CASSQDVAGVTYEQYF,TGCGCCAGCAGCCAAGACGTGGCGGGAGTAACCTACGAGCAGTACTTC,TRBJ2-7,TRBD2,TRBV4-3,-
CAIEHEGADTQYF,TGTGCCATCGAACACGAGGGCGCAGATACGCAGTATTTT,TRBJ2-3,-,TRBV10-3,-
CASSQGSGMNNEKLFF,TGCGCCAGCAGCCAAGGATCGGGAATGAATAATGAAAAACTGTTTTTT,TRBJ1-4,-,TRBV5-1,many
CSASKAYEQYF,TGCAGTGCTAGTAAAGCCTACGAGCAGTACTTC,TRBJ2-7,-,TRBV20-1,many
CSVLENSNTGELFF,TGCAGCGTTTTGGAAAACTCTAACACCGGGGAGCTGTTTTTT,TRBJ2-2,-,TRBV29-1,many